This is a list of T cell receptor beta chains from one sample in a study of cytomegalovirus exposure and HLA in healthy donors. Data came from immunoSEQ multiplex PCR; TCRdb stores just in-frame clones and leaves some out. Among roughly 140,000 clones listed, 70% to 80% were seen once. The sequencing input was PBMCs. These receptors were collected from a woman between 35 and 50 years old in good health and CMV-seropositive. The CDR3 runs from the conserved cysteine through the conserved F or W. D genes are given only for firm matches. Only some rows state a clone size, as once, few, many or a class for expanded clones.

v_gene	j_gene	abundance	d_gene	CDR3nt	CDR3aa
TRBV6-6	TRBJ1-1	.	.	TGTGCCAGCAGTTACGCAGGGGCCCTGTCCTTT	CASSYAGALSF
TRBV7-9	TRBJ2-3	.	.	TGTGCCAGCAGCAGAAGGGTGACAGGCGAAGGTACGCAGTATTTT	CASSRRVTGEGTQYF
TRBV4-1	TRBJ1-1	.	.	TGCGCCAGCAGCCCCAAACAGGCGGAAGCTTTCTTT	CASSPKQAEAFF
TRBV27	TRBJ1-2	.	.	TGTGCCAGCAGTTTGAAGAGACAGGACACTAACTATGGCTACACCTTC	CASSLKRQDTNYGYTF
TRBV2	TRBJ1-5	.	.	TGTGCCAGCAGCGGGACAAGCAATCAGCCCCAGCATTTT	CASSGTSNQPQHF
TRBV5-1	TRBJ2-7	.	TRBD1	TGCGCCAGCAGCCCATTCGACAGGGCCTACGAGCAGTACTTC	CASSPFDRAYEQYF
TRBV18	TRBJ1-1	.	TRBD1	TGTGCCAGCTCACCTGCTGGACAGGGTGGAACTGAAGCTTTCTTT	CASSPAGQGGTEAFF
TRBV18	TRBJ1-3	.	.	TGTGCCAGCTCACCTTCGGCAGGGTTTGGAAACACCATATATTTT	CASSPSAGFGNTIYF
TRBV11-3	TRBJ2-5	.	.	TGTGCCAGCAGCCACTCGGACGGACTAGAGACCCAGTACTTC	CASSHSDGLETQYF
TRBV11-3	TRBJ2-7	.	TRBD2	TGTGCCAGCAGCTTCCGGACTAGCGGCTCCTACGAGCAGTACTTC	CASSFRTSGSYEQYF
TRBV28	TRBJ1-2	.	TRBD1	TGTGCCAGCAGGACCGGGACAGGGCCCTATGGCTACACCTTC	CASRTGTGPYGYTF
TRBV27	TRBJ2-1	once	TRBD2	TGTGCCAGCAGTTTAGCCGGACTAGCGCACCACAATGAGCAGTTCTTC	CASSLAGLAHHNEQFF
TRBV10-1	TRBJ1-1	.	.	TGCGCCAGCAGTGAGTCGAAGGGGGTAGCCGAAGCTTTCTTT	CASSESKGVAEAFF
TRBV28	TRBJ2-7	.	TRBD1	TGTGCCAGCAGTTTACGACCAAGGGGACAGCCCTGGGAGCAGTACTTC	CASSLRPRGQPWEQYF
TRBV19	TRBJ2-7	.	TRBD1	TGTGCCAGTAAATTGACAGGGGGAGGGTCCTACGAGCAGTACTTC	CASKLTGGGSYEQYF
TRBV7-6	TRBJ2-2	.	TRBD2	TGTGCCAGCAGCTTATATGTACCAGCGGGGGATACCGGGGAGCTGTTTTTT	CASSLYVPAGDTGELFF
TRBV30	TRBJ2-1	.	.	TGTGCCTGGAGTGCGTACAATGAGCAGTTCTTC	CAWSAYNEQFF
TRBV5-1	TRBJ1-6	.	TRBD1	TGCGCCAGCAGACCCGGGACAGGGGGATTGTATTCACCCCTCCACTTT	CASRPGTGGLYSPLHF
TRBV9	TRBJ2-2	once	TRBD2	TGTGCCAGCAGCGTAGTGGGCGGGGGATTCACCGGGGAGCTGTTTTTT	CASSVVGGGFTGELFF
TRBV18	TRBJ1-1	.	.	TGTGCCACGAAATTTGAGGACACTGAAGCTTTCTTT	CATKFEDTEAFF
TRBV19	TRBJ1-1	.	TRBD1	TGTGCCAGTAGCTCAGGGGGACCTGAAGCTTTCTTT	CASSSGGPEAFF
TRBV11-2	TRBJ2-7	.	TRBD2	TGTGCCAGCAGCTCCCCGGGACTAGCGCCTTACGAGCAGTACTTC	CASSSPGLAPYEQYF
TRBV5-4	TRBJ1-2	.	.	TGTGCCAGCAGCCAGACGGGTATGGGCTACACCTTC	CASSQTGMGYTF